These 8 T cell receptor beta chains originate from one sample sequenced in a study of control samples from healthy donors and cancer patients. This table comes from immunoSEQ multiplex PCR, and its TCRdb copy is limited to in-frame clones, with some not included. The sample lists about 410,000 clones, around nine tenths seen once, with over 5.5% in the top ten. Sequencing was performed on PBMCs. The source of these receptors is a man between 40 and 49 years old with head and neck cancer.

The chain joins TRBV19 to TRBJ2-2; 9 bases match TRBD1. Losses at the gene ends were 5 bases for V and 1 base for J; bases not matched to a gene: 8. CDR1 is LNHDA, CDR2 SQIVND, per germline (reference sequence). The CDR3 runs to 17 residues. CDR3 nucleotides: TGTGCCAGTAGTCCCGATTTGGGACAGGGGAACACCGGGGAGCTGTTTTTT. This sequence encodes CASSPDLGQGNTGELFF.

This chain joins TRBV28 and TRBJ2-1; D is perhaps TRBD1 or TRBD2 (5 bases each). Trimming removed 3 bases at V and 5 bases at J, with 8 bases between. The CDR3 totals 13 residues. Per germline, CDR1 MDHEN and CDR2 SYDVKM. The chain's CDR3 is CASSFGAHNEQFF. CDR3 sequence (DNA): TGTGCCAGCAGTTTCGGGGCCCACAATGAGCAGTTCTTC.

The V gene is TRBV20-1, the J gene TRBJ1-2; TRBD1 might be the D (5 bases). With 2 bases removed from V and 7 bases from J, the gap between germline ends came to 5 bases. The CDR3 covers 10 residues. Germline CDR1 is DFQATT and CDR2 is SNEGSKA (reference sequence). The CDR3 loop reads CSARQGGYTF. The CDR3 nucleotides read TGCAGTGCTAGACAGGGTGGCTACACCTTC.

This clone was seen once. The chain has TRBV19 and TRBJ2-6; D uncertain. V lost 5 bases, J lost 4 bases, and 12 bases lay in between. The germline V gene encodes CDR1 LNHDA and CDR2 SQIVND (reference sequence). This CDR3 comprises 15 residues. Here the CDR3 reads CASSLQPVGANVLTF. CDR3 nucleotide sequence: TGTGCCAGTAGTTTACAGCCTGTGGGGGCCAACGTCCTGACTTTC.

This chain connects TRBV24-1 to TRBJ2-3; D could derive from TRBD1 or TRBD2 (5 bases each). Trimming pared 8 bases from V and 2 bases from J, leaving 16 bases between. Germline CDR1 KGHDR, CDR2 SFDVKD. This CDR3 is 15 amino acids long. CDR3 bases: TGTGCCACCATGGGGTTAGGGACCAACACAGATACGCAGTATTTT. Amino acids: CATMGLGTNTDTQYF.

This chain links TRBV7-2 with TRBJ2-7, with a weak D call TRBD1 (5 bases). This CDR3 region has 13 residues. The V and J ends lost 6 bases and 6 bases respectively, with 15 bases between them. Germline CDR1 is SGHTA and CDR2 is FQGNSA. The DNA for the CDR3 is TGTGCCAGCAGGGCGGACACGGTCTCCGAGCAGTACTTC. It yields the protein CASRADTVSEQYF.

This chain links TRBV27 with TRBJ1-2; 7 bases agree with TRBD1. CDR1 MNHEY and CDR2 SMNVEV come from the germline V gene (reference sequence). V shed 3 bases and J 8 bases; nucleotides not matched to a gene: 15. The CDR3 sequence is 16 residues long. DNA for the CDR3: TGTGCCAGCAGTTTCAGACAGGGCGGACGCGGAGGCGGCTACACCTTC. This sequence encodes CASSFRQGGRGGGYTF.

The V call is TRBV7-8, the J call TRBJ2-1; 8 bases fit TRBD1. Germline V gene sequence: CDR1 SGHVS, CDR2 FQNEAQ. The CDR3 is made up of 15 amino acids. The V segment lost 5 bases and the J segment 8 bases; nucleotides outside the gene matches: 11. The CDR3, as DNA: TGTGCCAGCAGCACGCCGACAGGGGCCGGTTATGAGCAGTTCTTC. It translates to CASSTPTGAGYEQFF.